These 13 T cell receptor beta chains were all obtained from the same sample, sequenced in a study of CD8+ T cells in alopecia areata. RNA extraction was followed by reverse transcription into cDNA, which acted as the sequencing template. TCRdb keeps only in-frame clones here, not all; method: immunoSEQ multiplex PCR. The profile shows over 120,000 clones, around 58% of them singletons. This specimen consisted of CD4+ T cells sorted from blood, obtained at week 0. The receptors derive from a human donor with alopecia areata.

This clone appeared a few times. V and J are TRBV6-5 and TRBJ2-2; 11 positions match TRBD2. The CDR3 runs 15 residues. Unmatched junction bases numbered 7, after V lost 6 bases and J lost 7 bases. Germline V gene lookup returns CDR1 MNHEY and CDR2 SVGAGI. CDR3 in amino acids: CASRPVAGGLGELFF. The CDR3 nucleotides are TGTGCCAGCAGACCCGTAGCGGGGGGGCTCGGGGAGCTGTTTTTT.

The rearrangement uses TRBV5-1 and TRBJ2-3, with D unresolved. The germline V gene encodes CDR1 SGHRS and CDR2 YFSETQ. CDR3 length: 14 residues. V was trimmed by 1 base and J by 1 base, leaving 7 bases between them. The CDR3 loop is CASSLLRGTDTQYF. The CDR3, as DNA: TGCGCCAGCAGCTTGTTGCGAGGCACAGATACGCAGTATTTT.

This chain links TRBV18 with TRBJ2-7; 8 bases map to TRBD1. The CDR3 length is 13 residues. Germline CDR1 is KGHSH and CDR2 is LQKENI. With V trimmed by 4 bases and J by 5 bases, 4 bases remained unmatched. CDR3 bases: TGTGCCAGCTCACGGGGACAGGAGGACGAGCAGTACTTC. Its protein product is CASSRGQEDEQYF.

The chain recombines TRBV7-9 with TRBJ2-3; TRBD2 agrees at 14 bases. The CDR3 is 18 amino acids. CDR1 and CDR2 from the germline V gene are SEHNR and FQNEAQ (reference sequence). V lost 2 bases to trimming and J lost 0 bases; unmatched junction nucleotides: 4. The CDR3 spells CASSLPGLAGASTDTQYF. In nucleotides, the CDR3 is TGTGCCAGCAGCTTACCGGGACTAGCGGGGGCTAGCACAGATACGCAGTATTTT.

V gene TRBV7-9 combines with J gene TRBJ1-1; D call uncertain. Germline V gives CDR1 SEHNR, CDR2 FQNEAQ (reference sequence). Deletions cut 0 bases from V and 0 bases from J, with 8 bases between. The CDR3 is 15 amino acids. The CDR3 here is CASSLASSMNTEAFF. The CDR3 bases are TGTGCCAGCAGCTTAGCCTCCTCGATGAACACTGAAGCTTTCTTT.

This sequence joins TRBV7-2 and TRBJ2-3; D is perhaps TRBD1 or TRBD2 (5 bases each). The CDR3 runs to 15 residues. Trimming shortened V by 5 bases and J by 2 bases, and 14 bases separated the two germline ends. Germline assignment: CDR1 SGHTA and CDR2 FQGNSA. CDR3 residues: CASSQVVGTTDTQYF. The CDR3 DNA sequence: TGTGCCAGCAGCCAAGTCGTGGGGACCACAGATACGCAGTATTTT.

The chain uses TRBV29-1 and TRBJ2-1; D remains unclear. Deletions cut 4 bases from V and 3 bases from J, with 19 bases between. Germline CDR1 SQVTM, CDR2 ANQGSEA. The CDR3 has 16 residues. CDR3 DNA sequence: TGCAGCGTTGTGTGGATTGGGCAGGAAGGCTACAATGAGCAGTTCTTC. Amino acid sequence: CSVVWIGQEGYNEQFF.

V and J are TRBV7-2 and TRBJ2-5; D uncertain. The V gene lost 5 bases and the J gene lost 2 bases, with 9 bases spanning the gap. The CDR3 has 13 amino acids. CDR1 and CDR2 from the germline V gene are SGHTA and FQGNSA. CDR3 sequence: CASSRSLQETQYF. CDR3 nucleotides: TGTGCCAGCAGCAGATCATTACAAGAGACCCAGTACTTC. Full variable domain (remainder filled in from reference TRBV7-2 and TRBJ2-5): GAGVSQSPSNKVTEKGKDVELRCDPISGHTALYWYRQSLGQGLEFLIYFQGNSAPDKSGLPSDRFSAERTGGSVSTLTIQRTQQEDSAVYLCASSRSLQETQYFGPGTRLLVL.

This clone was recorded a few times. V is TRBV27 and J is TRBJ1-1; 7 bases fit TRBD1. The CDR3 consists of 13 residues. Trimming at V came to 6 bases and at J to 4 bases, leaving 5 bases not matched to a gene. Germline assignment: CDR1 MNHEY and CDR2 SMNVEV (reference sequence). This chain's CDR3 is CASRRGGVTEAFF. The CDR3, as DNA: TGTGCCAGCAGGCGAGGGGGCGTCACTGAAGCTTTCTTT.

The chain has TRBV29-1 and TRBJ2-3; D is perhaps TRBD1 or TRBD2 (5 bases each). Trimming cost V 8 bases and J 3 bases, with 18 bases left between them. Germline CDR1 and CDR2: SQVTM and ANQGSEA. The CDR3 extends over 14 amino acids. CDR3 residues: CSSVMGVRTDTQYF. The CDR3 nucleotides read TGCAGCTCTGTTATGGGGGTACGGACAGATACGCAGTATTTT.

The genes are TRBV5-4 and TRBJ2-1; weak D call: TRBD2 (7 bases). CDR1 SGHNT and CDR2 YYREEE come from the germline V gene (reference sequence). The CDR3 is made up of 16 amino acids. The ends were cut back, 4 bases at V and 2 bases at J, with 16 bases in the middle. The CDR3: CASSPGGTRAYNEQFF. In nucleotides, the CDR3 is TGTGCCAGCAGCCCCGGGGGGACACGCGCCTACAATGAGCAGTTCTTC.

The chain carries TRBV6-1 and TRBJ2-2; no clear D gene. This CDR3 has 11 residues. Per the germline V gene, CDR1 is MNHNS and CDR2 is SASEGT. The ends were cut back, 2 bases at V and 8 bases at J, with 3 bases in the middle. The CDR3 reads CASSERGELFF. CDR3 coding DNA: TGTGCCAGCAGTGAAAGAGGGGAGCTGTTTTTT.

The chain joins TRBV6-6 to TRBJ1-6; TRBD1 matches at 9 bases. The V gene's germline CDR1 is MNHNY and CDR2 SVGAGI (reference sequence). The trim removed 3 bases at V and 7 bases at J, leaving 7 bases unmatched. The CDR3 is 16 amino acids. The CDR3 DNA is TGTGCCAGCAGTTATTCACAGGGGGCAGGGAATTCACCCCTCCACTTT. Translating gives CASSYSQGAGNSPLHF.